The T cell receptor beta chain under discussion was sequenced for a study of blood T cell repertoires in COVID-19. Across the whole study: PBMCs, B-cell-depleted T cells, or T cells provided the cDNA or gDNA that made up the material.

This table comes from immunoSEQ multiplex PCR, and its TCRdb copy is limited to in-frame clones, with some not included. The sample carries about 120,000 clones, nearly 90% recorded once. Per germline, CDR1 MNHEY and CDR2 SMNVEV (reference sequence). This CDR3 has 11 amino acids. With 10 bases removed from V and 5 bases from J, the gap between germline ends came to 11 bases. J is TRBJ2-5 and V is TRBV27; a weak D match, TRBD2 (5 bases). This receptor was identified in a woman in her sixties or seventies with COVID-19, enrolled during active disease. The sequenced sample consisted of peripheral blood. The CDR3 spells CATGNSETQYF. The CDR3 coding sequence is TGTGCCACCGGGAATAGTGAGACCCAGTACTTC.